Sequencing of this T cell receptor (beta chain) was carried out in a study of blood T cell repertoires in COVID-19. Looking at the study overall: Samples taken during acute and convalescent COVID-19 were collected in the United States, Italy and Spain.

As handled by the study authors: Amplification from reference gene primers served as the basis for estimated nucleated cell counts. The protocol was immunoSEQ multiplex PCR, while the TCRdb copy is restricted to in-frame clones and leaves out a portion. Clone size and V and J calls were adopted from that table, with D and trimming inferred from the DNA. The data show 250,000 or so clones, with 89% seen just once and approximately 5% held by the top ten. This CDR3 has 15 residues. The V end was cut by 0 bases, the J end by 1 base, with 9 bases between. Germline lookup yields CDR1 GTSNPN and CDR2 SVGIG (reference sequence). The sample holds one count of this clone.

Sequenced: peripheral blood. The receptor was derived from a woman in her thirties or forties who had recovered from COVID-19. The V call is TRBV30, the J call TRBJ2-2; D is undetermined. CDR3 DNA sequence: TGTGCCTGGAGTGTACATGTTCTGAACACCGGGGAGCTGTTTTTT. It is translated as CAWSVHVLNTGELFF.